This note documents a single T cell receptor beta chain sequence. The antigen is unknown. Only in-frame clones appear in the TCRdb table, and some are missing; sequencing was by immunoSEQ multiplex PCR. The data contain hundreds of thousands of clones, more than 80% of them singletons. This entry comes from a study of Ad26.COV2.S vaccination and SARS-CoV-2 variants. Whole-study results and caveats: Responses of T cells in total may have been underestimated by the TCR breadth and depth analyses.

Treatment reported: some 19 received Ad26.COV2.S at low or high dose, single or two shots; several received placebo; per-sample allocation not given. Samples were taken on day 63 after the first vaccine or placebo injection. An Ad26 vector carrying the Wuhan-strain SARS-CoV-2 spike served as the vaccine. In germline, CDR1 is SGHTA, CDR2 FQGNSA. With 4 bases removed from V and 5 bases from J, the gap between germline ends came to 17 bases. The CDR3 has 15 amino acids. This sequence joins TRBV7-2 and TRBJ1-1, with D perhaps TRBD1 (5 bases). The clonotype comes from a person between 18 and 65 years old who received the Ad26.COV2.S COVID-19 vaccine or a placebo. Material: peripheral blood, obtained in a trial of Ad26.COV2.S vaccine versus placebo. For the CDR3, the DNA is TGTGCCAGCAGCTCCCATGGGGGAGGAGTAACTGAAGCTTTCTTT. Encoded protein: CASSSHGGGVTEAFF.